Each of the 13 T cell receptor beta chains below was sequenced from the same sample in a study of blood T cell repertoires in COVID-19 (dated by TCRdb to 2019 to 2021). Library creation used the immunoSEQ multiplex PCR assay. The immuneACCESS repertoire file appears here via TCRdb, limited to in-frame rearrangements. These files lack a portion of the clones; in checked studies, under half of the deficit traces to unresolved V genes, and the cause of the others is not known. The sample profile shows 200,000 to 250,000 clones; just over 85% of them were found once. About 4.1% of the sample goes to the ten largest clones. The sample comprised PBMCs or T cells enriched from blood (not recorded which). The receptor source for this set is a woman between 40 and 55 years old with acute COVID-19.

The CDR3 region is CASSQVGLARSDTQYF. CDR3 DNA: TGCGCCAGCAGCCAAGTTGGGCTAGCGAGGTCAGATACGCAGTATTTT. The V call is TRBV4-1, the J call TRBJ2-3; D perhaps matches TRBD2 (6 bases). Germline CDR1 reads MGHRA; CDR2 reads YSYEKL. V lost 1 base and J 4 bases, leaving 15 bases between the germline ends. The CDR3 runs to 16 residues.

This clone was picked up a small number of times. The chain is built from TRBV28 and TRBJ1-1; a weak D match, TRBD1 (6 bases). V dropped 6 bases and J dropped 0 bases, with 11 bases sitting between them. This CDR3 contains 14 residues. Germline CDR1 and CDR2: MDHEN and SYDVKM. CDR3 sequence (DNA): TGTGCCAGCAGACCCGGGACATTGAACACTGAAGCTTTCTTT. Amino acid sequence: CASRPGTLNTEAFF.

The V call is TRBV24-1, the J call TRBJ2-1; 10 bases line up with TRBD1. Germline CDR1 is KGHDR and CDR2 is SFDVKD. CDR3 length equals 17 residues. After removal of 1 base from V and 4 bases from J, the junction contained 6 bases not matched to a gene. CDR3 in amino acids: CATSDLNSGQGYNEQFF. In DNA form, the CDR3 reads TGTGCCACCAGTGATTTAAATTCGGGACAGGGGTACAATGAGCAGTTCTTC.

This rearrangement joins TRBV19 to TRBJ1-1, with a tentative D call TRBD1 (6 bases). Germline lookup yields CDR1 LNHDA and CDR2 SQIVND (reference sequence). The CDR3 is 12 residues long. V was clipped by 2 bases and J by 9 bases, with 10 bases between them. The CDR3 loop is CASSIRDRKAFF. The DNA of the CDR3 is TGTGCCAGTAGTATAAGAGACAGGAAAGCTTTCTTT.

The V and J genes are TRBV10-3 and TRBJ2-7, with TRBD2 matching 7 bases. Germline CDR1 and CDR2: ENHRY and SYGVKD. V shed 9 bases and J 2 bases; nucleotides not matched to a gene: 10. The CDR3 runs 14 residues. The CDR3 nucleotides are TGTGCCATTAGTTCTAGCGCGGGGGCCTACGAGCAGTACTTC. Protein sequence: CAISSSAGAYEQYF.

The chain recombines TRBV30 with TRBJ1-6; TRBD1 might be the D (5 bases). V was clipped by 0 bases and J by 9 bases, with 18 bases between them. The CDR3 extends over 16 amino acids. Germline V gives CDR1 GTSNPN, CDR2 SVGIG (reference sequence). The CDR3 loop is CAWSVRRGGESSPLHF. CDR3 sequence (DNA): TGTGCCTGGAGTGTACGTCGGGGGGGGGAGAGTTCACCCCTCCACTTT. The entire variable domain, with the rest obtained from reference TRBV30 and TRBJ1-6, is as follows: SQTIHQWPATLVQPVGSPLSLECTVEGTSNPNLYWYRQAAGRGLQLLFYSVGIGQISSEVPQNLSASRPQDRQFILSSKKLLLSDSGFYLCAWSVRRGGESSPLHFGNGTRLTVT.

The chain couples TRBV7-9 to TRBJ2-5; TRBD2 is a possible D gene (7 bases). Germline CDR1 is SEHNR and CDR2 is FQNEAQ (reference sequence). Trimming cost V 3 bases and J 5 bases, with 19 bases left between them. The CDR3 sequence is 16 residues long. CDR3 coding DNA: TGTGCCAGCAGCTTTAGGGGGAGGGAGCCGGGGGAGACCCAGTACTTC. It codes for CASSFRGREPGETQYF.

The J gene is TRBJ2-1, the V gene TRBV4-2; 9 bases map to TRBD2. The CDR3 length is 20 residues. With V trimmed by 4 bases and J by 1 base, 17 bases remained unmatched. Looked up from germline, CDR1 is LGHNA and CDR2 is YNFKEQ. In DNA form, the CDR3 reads TGTGCCAGCAGCCTCCAGGGGACACTAGCGGGCTTTTGGTCCTACAATGAGCAGTTCTTC. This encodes CASSLQGTLAGFWSYNEQFF.

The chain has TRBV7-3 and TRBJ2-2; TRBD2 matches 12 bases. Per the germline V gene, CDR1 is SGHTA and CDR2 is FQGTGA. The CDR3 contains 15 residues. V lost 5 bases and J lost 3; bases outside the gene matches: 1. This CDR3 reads CASSASGRDTGELFF. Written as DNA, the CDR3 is TGTGCCAGCAGCGCTAGCGGGAGGGACACCGGGGAGCTGTTTTTT. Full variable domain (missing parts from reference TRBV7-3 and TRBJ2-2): GAGVSQTPSNKVTEKGKYVELRCDPISGHTALYWYRQSLGQGPEFLIYFQGTGAADDSGLPNDRFFAVRPEGSVSTLKIQRTERGDSAVYLCASSASGRDTGELFFGEGSRLTVL.

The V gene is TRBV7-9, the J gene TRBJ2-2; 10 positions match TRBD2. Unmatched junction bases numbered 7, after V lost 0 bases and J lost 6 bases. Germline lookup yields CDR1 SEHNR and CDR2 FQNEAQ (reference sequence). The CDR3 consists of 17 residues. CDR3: CASSLASLAGVAGELFF. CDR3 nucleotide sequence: TGTGCCAGCAGCTTAGCCAGCCTAGCGGGAGTCGCCGGGGAGCTGTTTTTT. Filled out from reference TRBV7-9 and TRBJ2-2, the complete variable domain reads DTGVSQNPRHKITKRGQNVTFRCDPISEHNRLYWYRQTLGQGPEFLTYFQNEAQLEKSRLLSDRFSAERPKGSFSTLEIQRTEQGDSAMYLCASSLASLAGVAGELFFGEGSRLTVL.

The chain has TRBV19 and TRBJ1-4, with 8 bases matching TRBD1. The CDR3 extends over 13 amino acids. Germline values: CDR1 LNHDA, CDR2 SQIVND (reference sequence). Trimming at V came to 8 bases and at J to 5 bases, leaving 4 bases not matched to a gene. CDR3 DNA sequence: TGTGCCAGTCGTGACAGGGGAAATGAAAAACTGTTTTTT. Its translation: CASRDRGNEKLFF.

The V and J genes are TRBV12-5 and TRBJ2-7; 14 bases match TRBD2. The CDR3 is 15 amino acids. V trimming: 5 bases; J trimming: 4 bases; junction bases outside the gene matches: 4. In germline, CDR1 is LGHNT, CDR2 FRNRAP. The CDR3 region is CASGLGTSGGYEQYF. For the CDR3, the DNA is TGTGCTAGTGGTCTAGGGACTAGCGGGGGATACGAGCAGTACTTC.

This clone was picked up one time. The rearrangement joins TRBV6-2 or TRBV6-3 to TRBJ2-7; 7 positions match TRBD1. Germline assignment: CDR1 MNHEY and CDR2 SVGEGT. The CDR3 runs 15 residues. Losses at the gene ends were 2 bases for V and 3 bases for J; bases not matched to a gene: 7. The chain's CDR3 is CASSYRGQKSYEQYF. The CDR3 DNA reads TGTGCCAGCAGTTACAGGGGGCAGAAAAGCTACGAGCAGTACTTC.